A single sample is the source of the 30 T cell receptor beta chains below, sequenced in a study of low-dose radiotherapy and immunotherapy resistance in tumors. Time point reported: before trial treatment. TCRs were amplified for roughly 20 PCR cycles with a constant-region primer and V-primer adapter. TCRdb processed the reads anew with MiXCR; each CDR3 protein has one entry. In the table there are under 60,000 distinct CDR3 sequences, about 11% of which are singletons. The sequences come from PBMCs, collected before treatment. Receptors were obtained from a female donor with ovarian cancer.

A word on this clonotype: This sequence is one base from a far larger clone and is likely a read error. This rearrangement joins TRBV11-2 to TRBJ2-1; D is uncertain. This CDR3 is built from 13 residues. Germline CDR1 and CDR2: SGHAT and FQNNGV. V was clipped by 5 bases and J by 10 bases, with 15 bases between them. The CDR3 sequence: CASSRTDRYEQFF. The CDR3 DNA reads TGTGCCAGCAGCCGGACGGACCGTTACGAGCAGTTCTTC.

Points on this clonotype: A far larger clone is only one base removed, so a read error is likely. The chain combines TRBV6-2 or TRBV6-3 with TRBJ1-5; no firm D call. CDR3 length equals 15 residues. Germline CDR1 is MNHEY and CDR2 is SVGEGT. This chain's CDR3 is CASSLPGKADQHQHF. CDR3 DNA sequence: TGTGCCAGCAGCCTCCCCGGGAAAGCAGATCAGCACCAGCATTTT.

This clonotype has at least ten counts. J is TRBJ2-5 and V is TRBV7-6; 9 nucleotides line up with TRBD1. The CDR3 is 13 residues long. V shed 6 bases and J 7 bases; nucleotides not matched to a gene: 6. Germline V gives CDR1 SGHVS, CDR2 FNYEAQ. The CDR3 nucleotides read TGTGCCAGCAGGGGGACAGGGACTCGGACCCAGTACTTC. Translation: CASRGTGTRTQYF.

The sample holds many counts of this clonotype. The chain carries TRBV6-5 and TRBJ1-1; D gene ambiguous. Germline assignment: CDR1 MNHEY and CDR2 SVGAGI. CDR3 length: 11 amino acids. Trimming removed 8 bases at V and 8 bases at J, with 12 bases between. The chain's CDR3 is CASRRGGEAFF. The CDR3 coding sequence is TGTGCCAGCCGCCGTGGTGGAGAAGCTTTCTTT.

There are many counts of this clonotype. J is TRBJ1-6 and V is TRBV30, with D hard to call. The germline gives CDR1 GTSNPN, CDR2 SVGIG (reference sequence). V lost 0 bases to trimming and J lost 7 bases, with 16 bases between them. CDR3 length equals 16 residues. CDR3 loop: CAWSVRLDRRNSPLHF. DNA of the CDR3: TGTGCCTGGAGTGTACGACTGGACCGCCGAAATTCACCCCTCCACTTT.

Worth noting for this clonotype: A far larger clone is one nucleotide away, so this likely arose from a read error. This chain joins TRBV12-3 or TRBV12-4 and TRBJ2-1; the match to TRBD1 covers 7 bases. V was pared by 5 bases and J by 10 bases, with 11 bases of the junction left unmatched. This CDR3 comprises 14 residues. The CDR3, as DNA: TGTGCCAGCAGTGTGGGGGACAGCACCTACGAGCAGTTCTTC. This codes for CASSVGDSTYEQFF.

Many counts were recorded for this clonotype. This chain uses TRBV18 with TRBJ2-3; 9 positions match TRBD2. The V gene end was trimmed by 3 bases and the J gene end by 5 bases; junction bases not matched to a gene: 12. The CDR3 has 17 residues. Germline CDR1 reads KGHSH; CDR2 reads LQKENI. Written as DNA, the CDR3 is TGTGCCAGCTCACCCCCACTTAGCGGGGGAAAGGAAGATACGCAGTATTTT. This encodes CASSPPLSGGKEDTQYF.

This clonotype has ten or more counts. CDR3 bases: TGTGCCAGCAGTTACCCGGGACAGGGTGGGGAAAAACTGTTTTTT. Its translation: CASSYPGQGGEKLFF. The gene calls are TRBV6-6 and TRBJ1-4, with 9 positions matching TRBD1. CDR1 is MNHNY and CDR2 is SVGAGI in the germline V gene (reference sequence). The J segment lost 8 bases and the V segment lost 2 bases, leaving 6 bases of the junction unmatched. The CDR3 spans 15 residues.

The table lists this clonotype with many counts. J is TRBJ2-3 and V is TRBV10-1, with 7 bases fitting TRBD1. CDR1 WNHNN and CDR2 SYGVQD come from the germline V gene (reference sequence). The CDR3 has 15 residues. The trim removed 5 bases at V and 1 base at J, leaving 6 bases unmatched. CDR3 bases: TGCGCCAGCAGTCATCAAGGACAGGGCACAGATACGCAGTATTTT. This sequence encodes CASSHQGQGTDTQYF.

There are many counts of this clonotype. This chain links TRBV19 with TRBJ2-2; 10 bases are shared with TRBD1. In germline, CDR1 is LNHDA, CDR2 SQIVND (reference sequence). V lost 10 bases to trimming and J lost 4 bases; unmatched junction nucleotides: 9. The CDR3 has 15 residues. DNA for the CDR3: TGTGCCACCCGAGGGACAGGGGTGGCCACCGGGGAGCTGTTTTTT. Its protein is CATRGTGVATGELFF.

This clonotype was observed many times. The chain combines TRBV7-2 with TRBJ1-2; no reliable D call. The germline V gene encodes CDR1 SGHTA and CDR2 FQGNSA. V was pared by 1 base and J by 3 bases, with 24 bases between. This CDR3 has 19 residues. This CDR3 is CASSLVRGSGRHIHYGYTF. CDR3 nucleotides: TGTGCCAGCAGCTTAGTTCGAGGCTCTGGCAGGCACATACACTATGGCTACACCTTC.

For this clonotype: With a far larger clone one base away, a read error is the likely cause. CDR3 coding DNA: TGTGCCAGCTCCCCTTTCGGGGAGGAAAAACTGCTTTTT. This gives the protein CASSPFGEEKLLF. The chain is built from TRBV6-8 and TRBJ1-4, with D unclear. The CDR3 contains 13 residues. Per the germline V gene, CDR1 is MNHGY and CDR2 is SAAAGT.

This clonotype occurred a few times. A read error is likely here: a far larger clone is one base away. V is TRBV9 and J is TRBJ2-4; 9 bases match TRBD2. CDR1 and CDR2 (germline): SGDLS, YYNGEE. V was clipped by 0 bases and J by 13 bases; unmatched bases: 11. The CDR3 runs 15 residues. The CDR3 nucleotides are TGTGCCAGCAGCGTAGAGGGGACTAGCAGCGGTGAGCAGTACTTC. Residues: CASSVEGTSSGEQYF.

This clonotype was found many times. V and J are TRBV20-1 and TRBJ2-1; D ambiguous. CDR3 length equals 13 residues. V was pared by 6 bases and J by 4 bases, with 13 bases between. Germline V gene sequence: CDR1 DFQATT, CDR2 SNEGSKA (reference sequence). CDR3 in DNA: TGCAGTGCCCTCGGCCCTAGTTACAATGAGCAGTTCTTC. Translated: CSALGPSYNEQFF.

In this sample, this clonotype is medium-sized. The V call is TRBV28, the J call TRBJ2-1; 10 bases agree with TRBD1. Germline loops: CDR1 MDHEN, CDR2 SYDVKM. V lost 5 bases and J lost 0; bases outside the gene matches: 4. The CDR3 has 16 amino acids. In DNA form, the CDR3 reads TGTGCCAGCAGTCCCGGGACAGGGGTCTCCTACAATGAGCAGTTCTTC. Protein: CASSPGTGVSYNEQFF.

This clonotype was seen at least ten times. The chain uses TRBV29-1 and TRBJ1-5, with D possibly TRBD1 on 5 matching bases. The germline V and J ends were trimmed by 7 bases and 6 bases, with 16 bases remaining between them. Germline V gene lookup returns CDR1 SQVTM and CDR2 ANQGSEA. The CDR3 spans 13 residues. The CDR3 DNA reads TGCAGCGCCACAGGATCGGGGGGTCAGCCCCAGCATTTT. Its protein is CSATGSGGQPQHF.

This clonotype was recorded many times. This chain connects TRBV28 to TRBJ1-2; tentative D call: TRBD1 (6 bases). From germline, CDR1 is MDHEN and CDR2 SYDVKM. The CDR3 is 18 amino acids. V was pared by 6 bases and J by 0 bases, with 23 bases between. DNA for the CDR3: TGTGCCAGCAGCCTTATAGGTGGTGGAACAGGGACTAACTATGGCTACACCTTC. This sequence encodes CASSLIGGGTGTNYGYTF.

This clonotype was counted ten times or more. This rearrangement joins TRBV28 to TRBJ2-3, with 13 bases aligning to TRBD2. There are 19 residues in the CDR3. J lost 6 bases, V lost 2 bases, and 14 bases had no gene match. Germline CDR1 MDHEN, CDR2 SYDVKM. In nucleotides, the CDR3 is TGTGCCAGCAGTTTAATTACCCCCCCTACTAGCGGGGGGGCGGATACGCAGTATTTT. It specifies CASSLITPPTSGGADTQYF. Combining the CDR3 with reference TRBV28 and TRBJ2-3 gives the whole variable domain DVKVTQSSRYLVKRTGEKVFLECVQDMDHENMFWYRQDPGLGLRLIYFSYDVKMKEKGDIPEGYSVSREKKERFSLILESASTNQTSMYLCASSLITPPTSGGADTQYFGPGTRLTVL.

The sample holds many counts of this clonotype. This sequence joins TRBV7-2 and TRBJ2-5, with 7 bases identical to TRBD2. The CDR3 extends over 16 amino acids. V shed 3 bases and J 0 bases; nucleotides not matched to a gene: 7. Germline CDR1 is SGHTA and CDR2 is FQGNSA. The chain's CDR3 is CASSFKLGGNQETQYF. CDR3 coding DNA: TGTGCCAGCAGCTTCAAACTCGGGGGGAACCAAGAGACCCAGTACTTC.

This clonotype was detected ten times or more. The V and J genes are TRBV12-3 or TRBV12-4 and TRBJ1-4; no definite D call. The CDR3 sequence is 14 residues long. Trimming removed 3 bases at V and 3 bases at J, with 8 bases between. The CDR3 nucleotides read TGTGCCAGCAGTTTTTCCGGGGCTAATGAAAAACTGTTTTTT. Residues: CASSFSGANEKLFF.

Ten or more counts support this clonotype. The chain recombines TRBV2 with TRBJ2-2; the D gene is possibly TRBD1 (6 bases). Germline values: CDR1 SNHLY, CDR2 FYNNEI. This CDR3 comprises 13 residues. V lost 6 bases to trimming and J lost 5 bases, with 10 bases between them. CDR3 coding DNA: TGTGCCAGCAGCCAACAGGGTACCGGGGAGCTGTTTTTT. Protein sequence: CASSQQGTGELFF.

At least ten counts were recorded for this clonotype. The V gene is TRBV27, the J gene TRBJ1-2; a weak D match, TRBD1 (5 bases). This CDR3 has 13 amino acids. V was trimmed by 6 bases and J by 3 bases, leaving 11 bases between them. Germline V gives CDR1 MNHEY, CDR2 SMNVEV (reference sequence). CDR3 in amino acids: CASSSLGDYGYTF. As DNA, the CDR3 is TGTGCCAGCAGCTCTTTGGGGGACTATGGCTACACCTTC.

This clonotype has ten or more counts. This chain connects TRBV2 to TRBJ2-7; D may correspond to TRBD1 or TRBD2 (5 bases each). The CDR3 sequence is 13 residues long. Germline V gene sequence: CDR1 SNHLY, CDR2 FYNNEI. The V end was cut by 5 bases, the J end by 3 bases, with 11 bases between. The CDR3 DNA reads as TGTGCCAGCAGTCCGAGGGACCTCTACGAGCAGTACTTC. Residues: CASSPRDLYEQYF.

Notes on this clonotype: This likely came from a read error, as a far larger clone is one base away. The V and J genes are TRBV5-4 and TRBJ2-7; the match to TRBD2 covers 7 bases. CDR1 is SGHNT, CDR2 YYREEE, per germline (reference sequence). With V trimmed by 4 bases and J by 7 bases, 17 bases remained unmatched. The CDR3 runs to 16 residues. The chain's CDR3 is CASSPSSGASYNEQYF. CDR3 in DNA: TGTGCCAGCAGCCCCTCGAGCGGGGCCTCCTACAATGAGCAGTACTTC.

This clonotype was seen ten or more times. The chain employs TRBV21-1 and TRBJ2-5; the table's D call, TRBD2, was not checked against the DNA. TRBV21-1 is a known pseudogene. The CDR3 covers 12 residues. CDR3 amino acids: CAEATEVGTQYF. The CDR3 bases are TGTGCCGAAGCAACGGAGGTGGGGACCCAGTACTTC.

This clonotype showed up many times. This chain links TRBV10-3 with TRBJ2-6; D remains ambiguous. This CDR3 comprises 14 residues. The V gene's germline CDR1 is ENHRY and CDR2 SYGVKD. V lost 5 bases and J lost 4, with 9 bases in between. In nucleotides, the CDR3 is TGTGCCATCAGTAGAGGCCTCGGGGCCAACGTCCTGACTTTC. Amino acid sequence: CAISRGLGANVLTF.

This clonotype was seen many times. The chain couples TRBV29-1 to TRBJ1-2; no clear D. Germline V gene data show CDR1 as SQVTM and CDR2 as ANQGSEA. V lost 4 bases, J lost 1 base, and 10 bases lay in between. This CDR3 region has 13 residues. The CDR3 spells CSVGPADNYGYTF. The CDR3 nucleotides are TGCAGCGTTGGGCCAGCGGATAACTATGGCTACACCTTC.

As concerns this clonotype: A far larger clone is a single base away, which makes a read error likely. CDR3 sequence (DNA): TGCGCCAGCAGCTTGGGCTGGGGGAAGAGGCTGGACGAGCAGTTCTTC. This codes for CASSLGWGKRLDEQFF. This chain connects TRBV5-1 to TRBJ2-1, with D possibly called TRBD1 or TRBD2 (5 bases each). Germline V gene sequence: CDR1 SGHRS, CDR2 YFSETQ. CDR3 length: 16 residues. V lost 0 bases to trimming and J lost 10 bases, with 20 bases between them.

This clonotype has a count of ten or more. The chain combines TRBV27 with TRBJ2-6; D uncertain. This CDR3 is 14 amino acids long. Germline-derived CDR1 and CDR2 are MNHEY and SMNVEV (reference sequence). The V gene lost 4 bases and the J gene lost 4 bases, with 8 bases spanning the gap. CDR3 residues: CASSSSRGANVLTF. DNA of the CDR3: TGTGCCAGCAGTTCATCACGGGGGGCCAACGTCCTGACTTTC.

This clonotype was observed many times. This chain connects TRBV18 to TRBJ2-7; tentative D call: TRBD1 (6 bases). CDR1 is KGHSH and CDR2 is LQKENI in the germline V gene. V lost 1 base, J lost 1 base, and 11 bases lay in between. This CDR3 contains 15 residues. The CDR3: CASSPLKDSSYEQYF. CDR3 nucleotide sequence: TGTGCCAGCTCACCACTTAAGGACAGTTCCTACGAGCAGTACTTC.